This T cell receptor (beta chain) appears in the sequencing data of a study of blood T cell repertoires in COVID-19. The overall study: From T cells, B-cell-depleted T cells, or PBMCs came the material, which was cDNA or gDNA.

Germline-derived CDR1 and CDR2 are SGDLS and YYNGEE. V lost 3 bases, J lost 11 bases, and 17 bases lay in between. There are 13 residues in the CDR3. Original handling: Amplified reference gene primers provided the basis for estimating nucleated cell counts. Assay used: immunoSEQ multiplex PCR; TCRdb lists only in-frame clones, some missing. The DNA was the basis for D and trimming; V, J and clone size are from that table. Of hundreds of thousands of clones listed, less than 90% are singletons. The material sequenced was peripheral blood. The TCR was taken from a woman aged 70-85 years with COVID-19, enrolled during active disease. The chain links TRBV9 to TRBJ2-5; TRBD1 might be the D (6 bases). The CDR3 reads CASSAPRQAKQYF. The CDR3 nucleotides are TGTGCCAGCAGCGCCCCCAGACAGGCGAAGCAGTACTTC. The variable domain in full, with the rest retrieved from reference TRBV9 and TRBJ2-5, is DSGVTQTPKHLITATGQRVTLRCSPRSGDLSVYWYQQSLDQGLQFLIQYYNGEERAKGNILERFSAQQFPDLHSELNLSSLELGDSALYFCASSAPRQAKQYFGPGTRLLVL.